The 31 T cell receptor beta chains presented below share a single source sample, sequenced in a study of T cell repertoires in cytomegalovirus infection. TCRdb re-called the reads with MiXCR, one entry per CDR3 protein. The sample has fewer than 350,000 distinct CDR3 sequences, 8% to 9.5% seen once. Sequences were obtained from PBMCs. The receptors come from a human donor in good health (CMV status not recorded). Some clones in this sample may be carry-over from other donors' samples.

The V gene is TRBV27, the J gene TRBJ2-1; no definite D call. The CDR3 totals 15 residues. Germline V gene sequence: CDR1 MNHEY, CDR2 SMNVEV (reference sequence). V gave up 10 bases and J gave up 6 bases, with 22 bases separating them. CDR3 DNA sequence: TGTGCCACCTCTCCCTCCGGGTTAGTGCGCAATGAGCAGTTCTTC. Encoded protein: CATSPSGLVRNEQFF.

In this sample, this clonotype turned up many times. The chain has TRBV7-2 and TRBJ1-4; no firm D call. Deletions cut 2 bases from V and 0 bases from J, with 13 bases between. The germline CDR1 and CDR2 sequences are SGHTA and FQGNSA. This CDR3 is built from 17 residues. The CDR3 coding sequence is TGTGCCAGCAGCTTAAGGCTCACGTTTACAACTAATGAAAAACTGTTTTTT. It specifies CASSLRLTFTTNEKLFF.

Only a few counts were recorded for this clonotype. The chain uses TRBV28 and TRBJ1-1; TRBD1 might be the D (5 bases). V was pared by 7 bases and J by 8 bases, with 32 bases between. Germline V CDR1 and CDR2: MDHEN, SYDVKM. The CDR3 spans 18 residues. The CDR3 DNA reads TGTGCCAGCATACCTCTTCTCCTTCTACGCCGGGGCATAGGGGAAGCTTTCTTT. Translated, it gives CASIPLLLLRRGIGEAFF. The variable domain in full, with the rest retrieved from reference TRBV28 and TRBJ1-1, is DVKVTQSSRYLVKRTGEKVFLECVQDMDHENMFWYRQDPGLGLRLIYFSYDVKMKEKGDIPEGYSVSREKKERFSLILESASTNQTSMYLCASIPLLLLRRGIGEAFFGQGTRLTVV.

This clonotype was seen repeatedly, ten times or more. The J gene is TRBJ2-7, the V gene TRBV7-2, with D perhaps assigned TRBD1 or TRBD2 (7 bases each). With 1 base removed from V and 2 bases from J, the gap between germline ends came to 18 bases. The CDR3 loop spans 17 amino acids. The germline V gene encodes CDR1 SGHTA and CDR2 FQGNSA. CDR3 sequence reads: CASSLVHPTGRAYEQYF. Here the CDR3 DNA reads TGTGCCAGCAGCTTAGTCCACCCGACAGGGAGGGCCTACGAGCAGTACTTC.

This clonotype was seen a handful of times. V usage is TRBV27 and J usage is TRBJ1-6; 8 nucleotides match TRBD1. The CDR3 consists of 14 residues. The germline gives CDR1 MNHEY, CDR2 SMNVEV (reference sequence). V dropped 5 bases and J dropped 8; count of bases not matched to a gene: 5. CDR3 coding DNA: TGTGCCAGCAGTGTACAGGGGGAGGATTCACCCCTCCACTTT. It translates to CASSVQGEDSPLHF.

The chain is built from TRBV6-2 or TRBV6-3 and TRBJ1-2; D is unclear. The ends were cut back, 6 bases at V and 4 bases at J, with 12 bases in the middle. From germline, CDR1 is MNHEY and CDR2 SVGEGT. CDR3 size: 13 residues. The CDR3 protein is CASSGGGPYGYTF. The CDR3, as DNA: TGTGCCAGCAGCGGCGGCGGGCCCTATGGCTACACCTTC.

This chain links TRBV6-2 or TRBV6-3 with TRBJ1-5; D possibly corresponds to TRBD1 (5 bases). V was trimmed by 9 bases and J by 0 bases, leaving 12 bases between them. The germline V gene has CDR1 MNHEY and CDR2 SVGEGT. This CDR3 is built from 14 residues. DNA for the CDR3: TGTGCCAGTGCTACGGGGCATAGCAATCAGCCCCAGCATTTT. Translation gives CASATGHSNQPQHF.

V is TRBV10-3 and J is TRBJ1-5; tentatively, D is TRBD1 (5 bases). The V end lost 7 bases, the J end lost 7 bases, and 14 bases lay between the germline ends. The germline gives CDR1 ENHRY, CDR2 SYGVKD. This CDR3 has 13 amino acids. The CDR3 sequence: CAITSGGRQPQHF. CDR3 DNA: TGTGCCATCACCTCGGGGGGACGCCAGCCCCAGCATTTT.

The chain is built from TRBV6-6 and TRBJ2-6; D may be TRBD1 (6 bases). CDR1 is MNHNY, CDR2 SVGAGI, per germline (reference sequence). The CDR3 sequence is 18 residues long. The ends were cut back, 2 bases at V and 0 bases at J, with 14 bases in the middle. CDR3 sequence reads: CASSYPRGIGSGANVLTF. CDR3 DNA: TGTGCCAGCAGTTACCCCAGGGGCATAGGCTCTGGGGCCAACGTCCTGACTTTC.

This clonotype occurred a few times. A read error may be the cause here, since a much bigger clone is one base away. The chain combines TRBV7-8 with TRBJ2-6, with D hard to call. The germline V gene has CDR1 SGHVS and CDR2 FQNEAQ. Trimming shortened V by 5 bases and J by 5 bases, and 13 bases separated the two germline ends. The CDR3 is made up of 15 amino acids. In DNA, the CDR3 is TGTGCCAGCAGCGCGTTAATTGCTAGGGCCAACGTCCTGACTTTC. Translating gives CASSALIARANVLTF.

V is TRBV10-3 and J is TRBJ2-3, with D possibly being TRBD2 (5 bases). V was trimmed by 0 bases and J by 4 bases, leaving 5 bases between them. Looked up from germline, CDR1 is ENHRY and CDR2 is SYGVKD. The CDR3 is made up of 13 amino acids. Here the CDR3 reads CAISESGADTQYF. The CDR3 nucleotides are TGTGCCATCAGTGAGTCGGGAGCAGATACGCAGTATTTT.

In its sample, this clonotype was seen many times. The chain carries TRBV7-2 and TRBJ2-7; D gene uncertain. Germline assignment: CDR1 SGHTA and CDR2 FQGNSA. Deletions cut 1 base from V and 6 bases from J, with 25 bases between. The CDR3 sequence is 18 residues long. The CDR3 protein is CASSLEGPLRPPSTEQYF. The CDR3 bases are TGTGCCAGCAGCTTAGAAGGGCCCCTCCGGCCCCCCTCCACCGAGCAGTACTTC.

The chain is built from TRBV4-3 and TRBJ2-2; D unclear. Germline CDR1 and CDR2: LGHNA and YSLEER. V shed 0 bases and J shed 10 bases, with 9 bases lying between them. CDR3 length: 13 amino acids. The CDR3: CASSQELYLELFF. CDR3 nucleotide sequence: TGCGCCAGCAGCCAAGAGCTGTACTTGGAGCTGTTTTTT.

As concerns this clonotype: Possible read error: a much larger clone is one base away. V and J are TRBV10-2 and TRBJ1-1; D unresolved. Germline V gives CDR1 WSHSY, CDR2 SAAADI. V shed 2 bases and J shed 4 bases, with 8 bases lying between them. This CDR3 is 13 amino acids long. The CDR3 sequence is CASSELGSTEAFF. The CDR3 DNA is TGCGCCAGCAGTGAGCTGGGGAGCACTGAAGCTTTCTTT.

As to this clonotype: The junction departs from the called germline gene at one end, perhaps through a read error. J is TRBJ2-7 and V is TRBV28; TRBD2 aligns across 14 bases. CDR1 is MDHEN and CDR2 is SYDVKM in the germline V gene. There are 16 residues in the CDR3. The chain's CDR3 is CVSTHRGTSGSREQYF. The CDR3 DNA reads TGTGTCAGCACTCACCGCGGGACTAGCGGGAGTCGGGAGCAGTACTTC.

CDR3 DNA sequence: TGTGCCAGCAGCCCAAAAGGGGGCCACCCTTACTACGAGCAGTACTTC. The encoded protein is CASSPKGGHPYYEQYF. The genes are TRBV7-3 and TRBJ2-7; 7 positions agree with TRBD1. The CDR3 sequence is 16 residues long. CDR1 SGHTA and CDR2 FQGTGA come from the germline V gene. J was trimmed by 3 bases and V by 5 bases; bases with no gene match: 13.

This clonotype was recorded at least ten times. The CDR3 nucleotides are TGCAGTGTAGGCCGGCACTATAGCAATCAGCCCCAGCATTTT. It yields the protein CSVGRHYSNQPQHF. The J gene is TRBJ1-5, the V gene TRBV20-1; D not resolved. The CDR3 contains 14 residues. V was shortened by 7 bases and J by 0 bases, with 13 bases between the two germline ends. Germline assignment: CDR1 DFQATT and CDR2 SNEGSKA (reference sequence).

The genes are TRBV19 and TRBJ1-2; D unresolved. The CDR3 has 14 amino acids. Germline CDR1 is LNHDA and CDR2 is SQIVND (reference sequence). V was clipped by 5 bases and J by 4 bases, with 14 bases between them. CDR3 loop: CASSENSKTYGYTF. DNA of the CDR3: TGTGCCAGTAGTGAGAACAGCAAAACCTATGGCTACACCTTC.

The chain joins TRBV6-2 or TRBV6-3 to TRBJ2-3; TRBD1 is a possible D gene (5 bases). Trimming pared 0 bases from V and 10 bases from J, leaving 17 bases between. The CDR3 extends over 15 amino acids. Per germline, CDR1 MNHEY and CDR2 SVGEGT. The CDR3 coding sequence is TGTGCCAGCAGTTACTCGGAATTGACAGCCGTTGCGCAGTATTTT. It yields the protein CASSYSELTAVAQYF.

This clonotype was counted at least ten times. This chain uses TRBV7-8 with TRBJ2-2; 11 nucleotides match TRBD2. This CDR3 contains 16 residues. Germline values: CDR1 SGHVS, CDR2 FQNEAQ. V lost 1 base to trimming and J lost 7 bases; unmatched junction nucleotides: 5. The CDR3 sequence: CASSLVSGRAGGELFF. CDR3 DNA: TGTGCCAGCAGCTTAGTTAGCGGGAGGGCCGGCGGGGAGCTGTTTTTT.

A few counts support this clonotype. V is TRBV2 and J is TRBJ1-2; the D is unclear. Looked up from germline, CDR1 is SNHLY and CDR2 is FYNNEI. CDR3 length equals 13 residues. V was cut by 8 bases and J by 8 bases, with 18 bases left in between. The CDR3 here is CASARQALGGYTF. The CDR3 nucleotides are TGTGCCAGCGCCCGGCAGGCTTTAGGGGGCTACACCTTC.

This clonotype was seen a few times. The rearrangement joins TRBV28 to TRBJ2-7, with TRBD1 identical over 9 bases. The germline V gene has CDR1 MDHEN and CDR2 SYDVKM. The length of the CDR3 is 16 residues. Trimming cost V 2 bases and J 0 bases; bases outside gene matches: 5. CDR3 residues: CASSLTDRGLSYEQYF. CDR3 coding DNA: TGTGCCAGCAGTTTAACGGACAGGGGCCTCTCCTACGAGCAGTACTTC. Drawing the rest from reference TRBV28 and TRBJ2-7, the complete variable domain is DVKVTQSSRYLVKRTGEKVFLECVQDMDHENMFWYRQDPGLGLRLIYFSYDVKMKEKGDIPEGYSVSREKKERFSLILESASTNQTSMYLCASSLTDRGLSYEQYFGPGTRLTVT.

This clonotype was counted only a few times. This chain links TRBV20-1 with TRBJ2-1; 13 nucleotides agree with TRBD2. Looked up from germline, CDR1 is DFQATT and CDR2 is SNEGSKA (reference sequence). The CDR3 contains 16 residues. V was pared by 6 bases and J by 4 bases, with 9 bases of the junction left unmatched. CDR3 amino acids: CSASLTSGGHYNEQFF. In nucleotides, the CDR3 is TGCAGTGCAAGCCTGACTAGCGGGGGGCATTACAATGAGCAGTTCTTC.

This clonotype was picked up a small number of times. The gene calls are TRBV20-1 and TRBJ2-6, with a possible D match to TRBD2 (5 bases). Germline CDR1 is DFQATT and CDR2 is SNEGSKA (reference sequence). Deletions cut 3 bases from V and 0 bases from J, with 18 bases between. CDR3 length: 18 amino acids. CDR3 sequence: CSASNSGEGISGANVLTF. CDR3 bases: TGCAGTGCTAGTAATTCCGGGGAAGGGATCTCTGGGGCCAACGTCCTGACTTTC.

This clonotype has at least ten counts. V usage is TRBV6-1 and J usage is TRBJ2-1; perhaps TRBD2 as D (7 bases). Germline V gene lookup returns CDR1 MNHNS and CDR2 SASEGT. CDR3 length equals 16 residues. Trimming removed 6 bases at V and 5 bases at J, with 20 bases between. The CDR3 region has the DNA TGTGCCAGCAGCCGTCCGGGGGGCGAGCAAGACAATGAGCAGTTCTTC. Its protein is CASSRPGGEQDNEQFF.

This clonotype occurred many times. The chain carries TRBV7-2 and TRBJ2-7, with 10 bases that match TRBD2. This CDR3 spans 16 amino acids. The germline V gene has CDR1 SGHTA and CDR2 FQGNSA. V shed 1 base, J shed 6 bases, and the junction held 9 bases outside the gene matches. CDR3 loop: CASSLEGQRGGREQYF. CDR3 DNA sequence: TGTGCCAGCAGCTTAGAGGGGCAGCGGGGGGGCCGCGAGCAGTACTTC. The variable domain in full, with the rest retrieved from reference TRBV7-2 and TRBJ2-7, is GAGVSQSPSNKVTEKGKDVELRCDPISGHTALYWYRQSLGQGLEFLIYFQGNSAPDKSGLPSDRFSAERTGGSVSTLTIQRTQQEDSAVYLCASSLEGQRGGREQYFGPGTRLTVT.

In its sample, this clonotype was seen a few times. V usage is TRBV15 and J usage is TRBJ2-7; possible D gene TRBD1, 6 bases. V dropped 0 bases and J dropped 0 bases, with 12 bases sitting between them. This CDR3 region has 16 residues. The germline V gene encodes CDR1 LNHNV and CDR2 YYDKDF (reference sequence). The DNA of the CDR3 is TGTGCCACCAGCAGAGATAGGGGGACCGGCTCCTACGAGCAGTACTTC. This encodes CATSRDRGTGSYEQYF.

There are many counts of this clonotype. This chain connects TRBV7-9 to TRBJ2-5; D is perhaps TRBD2 (7 bases). V lost 5 bases to trimming and J lost 3 bases, with 34 bases between them. The CDR3 covers 21 residues. Germline values: CDR1 SEHNR, CDR2 FQNEAQ (reference sequence). CDR3 residues: CASSKTGGWSSGEAWKETQYF. For the CDR3, the DNA is TGTGCCAGCAGCAAGACAGGTGGTTGGTCTAGCGGAGAAGCCTGGAAAGAGACCCAGTACTTC. Full variable domain (missing parts from reference TRBV7-9 and TRBJ2-5): DTGVSQNPRHKITKRGQNVTFRCDPISEHNRLYWYRQTLGQGPEFLTYFQNEAQLEKSRLLSDRFSAERPKGSFSTLEIQRTEQGDSAMYLCASSKTGGWSSGEAWKETQYFGPGTRLLVL.

There are a few counts of this clonotype. The genes are TRBV15 and TRBJ1-1; 7 bases line up with TRBD1. Germline V gene sequence: CDR1 LNHNV, CDR2 YYDKDF (reference sequence). V dropped 0 bases and J dropped 8; count of bases not matched to a gene: 6. The CDR3 contains 14 residues. CDR3 residues: CATSRDEGGAEAFF. The CDR3 DNA sequence: TGTGCCACCAGCAGAGATGAAGGGGGCGCCGAAGCTTTCTTT.

V usage is TRBV6-8 and J usage is TRBJ1-2, with 8 bases that match TRBD1. J was trimmed by 0 bases and V by 2 bases; bases with no gene match: 5. The CDR3 has 16 residues. Germline lookup yields CDR1 MNHGY and CDR2 SAAAGT. Here the CDR3 reads CASSYAGQVANYGYTF. Written as DNA, the CDR3 is TGTGCCAGCAGTTACGCGGGACAGGTAGCTAACTATGGCTACACCTTC.

The sample holds a few counts of this clonotype. The chain uses TRBV7-9 and TRBJ2-2, with D unclear. CDR3 length equals 15 residues. Trimming removed 1 base from V and 4 bases from J, with 10 bases in between. Germline CDR1 reads SEHNR; CDR2 reads FQNEAQ (reference sequence). DNA for the CDR3: TGTGCCAGCAGCTTAGTCCAGCTCACCACCGGGGAGCTGTTTTTT. This encodes CASSLVQLTTGELFF.